One and the same sample provided the 29 T cell receptor beta chains below, sequenced in a study of molecular identifiers for immune sequencing clone quantification. Via MiXCR, TCRdb re-called the PCR reads, giving one row per CDR3 protein. The sample includes 8,000 to 11,000 distinct CDR3 sequences, roughly a fifth of them seen just once. Sequences were obtained from naive CD8+ T cells from blood, with Jurkat cell RNA spiked in. Subset given: FACS-sorted CD8+CD4-CCR7+CD45RA+ naive T cells. Every receptor here comes from a human donor in good health. Some libraries in this study had Jurkat cell RNA spiked in.

This clonotype is labeled medium-sized (0.01 to 0.1%). V is TRBV10-3 and J is TRBJ2-3; 10 positions match TRBD2. CDR1 is ENHRY, CDR2 SYGVKD, per germline. The CDR3 sequence is 14 residues long. V trimming: 10 bases; J trimming: 2 bases; junction bases outside the gene matches: 6. This CDR3 is CATTSGTFTDTQYF. DNA of the CDR3: TGTGCCACCACTAGCGGGACCTTCACAGATACGCAGTATTTT.

This clonotype was counted a few times. The chain employs TRBV3-1 and TRBJ2-7; tentative D call: TRBD2 (6 bases). The CDR3 is 15 residues long. Germline CDR1 reads LGHDT; CDR2 reads YNNKEL (reference sequence). Trimming pared 1 base from V and 0 bases from J, leaving 10 bases between. Here the CDR3 reads CASSQGGGSSYEQYF. CDR3 DNA sequence: TGTGCCAGCAGCCAAGGTGGGGGGAGCTCCTACGAGCAGTACTTC.

There are a few counts of this clonotype. The germline gene is not matched at one end of the junction; a read error may be the cause. This rearrangement joins TRBV28 to TRBJ2-7; D unclear. The CDR3 runs to 14 residues. Germline CDR1 and CDR2: MDHEN and SYDVKM. The CDR3 loop is CASSPSSYSYEQHF. DNA for the CDR3: TGTGCCAGCAGTCCTTCTTCGTACTCCTACGAGCAGCACTTC.

As for this clonotype: This sequence may be a read error, since a much larger clone differs from it by one base. The V and J genes are TRBV19 and TRBJ2-3; 8 nucleotides agree with TRBD2. The CDR3 contains 16 residues. The trim removed 5 bases at V and 0 bases at J, leaving 7 bases unmatched. Germline CDR1 and CDR2: LNHDA and SQIVND (reference sequence). CDR3 coding DNA: TGTGCCAGTAGTTTGGGACTAGTGGGAAGCACAGATACGCAGTATTTT. It translates to CASSLGLVGSTDTQYF.

For this clonotype: This may be a read error: a much more frequent sequence differs by one nucleotide. The V call is TRBV5-1, the J call TRBJ2-7; 7 bases agree with TRBD2. From germline, CDR1 is SGHRS and CDR2 YFSETQ. This CDR3 has 14 amino acids. CDR3: CASNLAWGGYEQYF. CDR3 bases: TGCGCCAGCAACTTGGCTTGGGGGGGCTACGAGCAGTACTTC.

The sample holds many counts of this clonotype. CDR3 DNA sequence: TGTGCCAGCAGCCCATGGGAGGGCAATGAGCAGTTCTTC. This translates into CASSPWEGNEQFF. This sequence joins TRBV11-2 and TRBJ2-1; TRBD2 matches 7 bases. The germline gives CDR1 SGHAT, CDR2 FQNNGV. V lost 5 bases and J lost 6; bases outside the gene matches: 4. This CDR3 is 13 amino acids long.

In this sample, this clonotype turned up many times. This chain links TRBV2 with TRBJ2-3, with a possible D match to TRBD2 (5 bases). Trimming removed 6 bases at V and 6 bases at J, with 25 bases between. CDR1 is SNHLY, CDR2 FYNNEI, per germline. This CDR3 is 17 amino acids long. The CDR3 protein is CASRATVGEKWWDTQYF. The CDR3 DNA follows: TGTGCCAGCAGGGCCACGGTGGGAGAGAAGTGGTGGGATACGCAGTATTTT.

This clonotype appeared a few times. This could be a read error, since a much larger clone is one nucleotide away. The V call is TRBV7-9, the J call TRBJ2-6; D call uncertain. In germline, CDR1 is SEHNR, CDR2 FQNEAQ (reference sequence). The CDR3 has 16 residues. Deletions cut 5 bases from V and 0 bases from J, with 11 bases between. CDR3 loop: CASSPGTHSGANVLTF. The DNA for the CDR3 is TGTGCCAGCAGCCCGGGTACCCACTCTGGGGCCAACGTCCTGACTTTC.

At least ten counts were recorded for this clonotype. The rearrangement joins TRBV11-2 to TRBJ1-2, with D maybe TRBD1 (6 bases). With 0 bases removed from V and 3 bases from J, the gap between germline ends came to 11 bases. CDR1 is SGHAT, CDR2 FQNNGV, per germline. The CDR3 runs 15 residues. Written as DNA, the CDR3 is TGTGCCAGCAGCTTAGATTTTGCAGGGGACTATGGCTACACCTTC. Its translation is CASSLDFAGDYGYTF.

This clonotype is medium-sized by share. The rearrangement joins TRBV28 to TRBJ1-5; 10 bases map to TRBD1. V lost 6 bases, J lost 4 bases, and 9 bases stayed unmatched. Germline values: CDR1 MDHEN, CDR2 SYDVKM. CDR3 size: 16 residues. CDR3 in DNA: TGTGCCAGCAGCCTCATCGGGACAGGGGAAAATCAGCCCCAGCATTTT. Its protein is CASSLIGTGENQPQHF.

Concerning this clonotype itself: One base away lies a much larger clone, so this may be a sequencing read error. This chain connects TRBV3-1 to TRBJ2-7, with D perhaps given as TRBD1 or TRBD2 (5 bases each). The CDR3 covers 12 residues. Trimming shortened V by 11 bases and J by 2 bases, and 13 bases separated the two germline ends. Germline V gives CDR1 LGHDT, CDR2 YNNKEL (reference sequence). The CDR3 reads CAGEGPAYEQYF. DNA for the CDR3: TGTGCCGGCGAGGGGCCTGCCTACGAGCAGTACTTC.

The chain couples TRBV14 to TRBJ2-7; D is perhaps TRBD2 (6 bases). There are 12 residues in the CDR3. CDR1 is SGHDN and CDR2 is FVKESK in the germline V gene. Deletions cut 3 bases from V and 7 bases from J, with 10 bases between. CDR3 residues: CASSQDYWEQYF. In nucleotides, the CDR3 is TGTGCCAGCAGCCAGGACTACTGGGAGCAGTACTTC.

The V and J genes are TRBV14 and TRBJ1-2; D is unresolved. Germline CDR1 SGHDN, CDR2 FVKESK. V was pared by 3 bases and J by 3 bases, with 5 bases between. The CDR3 extends over 12 amino acids. The CDR3 nucleotides read TGTGCCAGCAGCCAGTTCGACTATGGCTACACCTTC. Its protein product is CASSQFDYGYTF.

This clonotype is medium-sized. CDR3 residues: CASSPGFSTDTQYF. The CDR3 DNA is TGCGCCAGCAGCCCAGGTTTTAGCACAGATACGCAGTATTTT. The rearrangement joins TRBV4-1 to TRBJ2-3, with no clear D. The germline CDR1 and CDR2 sequences are MGHRA and YSYEKL. V was shortened by 4 bases and J by 0 bases, with 8 bases between the two germline ends. The CDR3 sequence is 14 residues long.

This clonotype is termed medium-sized. This chain uses TRBV6-2 or TRBV6-3 with TRBJ2-7, with a possible D match to TRBD1 (6 bases). The V end was cut by 6 bases, the J end by 2 bases, with 14 bases between. The CDR3 is 14 residues long. Germline V gene lookup returns CDR1 MNHEY and CDR2 SVGEGT. CDR3 in amino acids: CASSPPGAPYEQYF. CDR3 bases: TGTGCCAGCAGCCCCCCAGGGGCCCCCTACGAGCAGTACTTC.

Comment on this clonotype: A read error is possible here, since a much larger clone lies one base away. The V call is TRBV10-2, the J call TRBJ2-2; tentative D call: TRBD2 (5 bases). The V and J ends lost 6 bases and 5 bases respectively, with 16 bases between them. The length of the CDR3 is 15 residues. Germline assignment: CDR1 WSHSY and CDR2 SAAADI. CDR3 sequence: CASRGVTCGTGELFF. DNA of the CDR3: TGCGCCAGCAGGGGTGTGACTTGCGGGACCGGGGAGCTGTTTTTT.

This clonotype was detected ten times or more. The CDR3 sequence is CASSLWTSGSTDTQYF. CDR3 bases: TGTGCCAGCAGCCTCTGGACTAGCGGGAGCACAGATACGCAGTATTTT. The chain uses TRBV5-4 and TRBJ2-3; 11 nucleotides align to TRBD2. Per germline, CDR1 SGHNT and CDR2 YYREEE (reference sequence). The junction had 4 bases not matched to a gene; V was cut back by 4 bases and J by 0 bases. The CDR3 is 16 residues long.

In its sample, this clonotype was seen a few times. DNA of the CDR3: TGTGCCAGCAGCTTAGACTACTCACCGGGACTAGTATTTGAGCAGTTCTTC. It codes for CASSLDYSPGLVFEQFF. The chain couples TRBV11-2 to TRBJ2-1; the match to TRBD2 covers 8 bases. Germline V gene lookup returns CDR1 SGHAT and CDR2 FQNNGV. The CDR3 is made up of 17 amino acids. The trim removed 0 bases at V and 9 bases at J, leaving 13 bases unmatched.

Relative to its sample, this clonotype is medium-sized (0.01 to 0.1%). The chain combines TRBV4-3 with TRBJ2-7; possible D gene TRBD2, 6 bases. V lost 1 base and J lost 2, with 12 bases in between. The CDR3 covers 15 residues. Germline CDR1 reads LGHNA; CDR2 reads YSLEER. CDR3 coding DNA: TGCGCCAGCAGCCAAGGTGGAGGGCTAACCTACGAGCAGTACTTC. It codes for CASSQGGGLTYEQYF.

This clonotype is classed as medium-sized. This chain connects TRBV7-2 to TRBJ2-1; D gene ambiguous. V was shortened by 2 bases and J by 5 bases, with 10 bases between the two germline ends. The CDR3 runs to 14 residues. Germline values: CDR1 SGHTA, CDR2 FQGNSA. CDR3 bases: TGTGCCAGCAGCTTATATTCGGGTCACAATGAGCAGTTCTTC. Its translation: CASSLYSGHNEQFF.

This clonotype is deemed medium-sized. V and J are TRBV13 and TRBJ2-3; TRBD1 might be the D (6 bases). Germline V gene data show CDR1 as PRHDT and CDR2 as FYEKMQ (reference sequence). V was shortened by 1 base and J by 2 bases, with 16 bases between the two germline ends. The CDR3 is 17 amino acids. The CDR3 spells CASSLESGQKATDTQYF. The CDR3 DNA is TGTGCCAGCAGCTTAGAAAGCGGACAGAAAGCCACAGATACGCAGTATTTT.

This clonotype counts as medium-sized. This chain joins TRBV4-3 and TRBJ1-3, with 8 bases that match TRBD1. V shed 0 bases and J 3 bases; nucleotides not matched to a gene: 4. The CDR3 consists of 16 residues. Germline V gene lookup returns CDR1 LGHNA and CDR2 YSLEER. The CDR3 nucleotides read TGCGCCAGCAGCCAAGACCCAGGGGGCAGTGGAAACACCATATATTTT. Translated, it gives CASSQDPGGSGNTIYF.

By share of the sample, this clonotype is medium-sized. The V call is TRBV20-1, the J call TRBJ1-5, with TRBD1 as a possible D gene (6 bases). The CDR3 extends over 15 amino acids. CDR1 and CDR2 from the germline V gene are DFQATT and SNEGSKA (reference sequence). V was shortened by 0 bases and J by 5 bases, with 14 bases between the two germline ends. The CDR3 DNA follows: TGCAGTGCTAGAGAACACCGGGACAATTATCAGCCCCAGCATTTT. It specifies CSAREHRDNYQPQHF.

This clonotype was counted only a few times. The chain is built from TRBV20-1 and TRBJ2-7; tentative D call: TRBD1 (5 bases). Deletions cut 2 bases from V and 5 bases from J, with 22 bases between. The length of the CDR3 is 16 residues. Germline V gene lookup returns CDR1 DFQATT and CDR2 SNEGSKA (reference sequence). The CDR3 loop is CSARFPLGAGKHEQYF. Here the CDR3 DNA reads TGCAGTGCTAGATTTCCGTTAGGGGCAGGGAAACACGAGCAGTACTTC.

The DNA of the CDR3 is TGTGCCAGCAGTGAATGTTGGACAGGGGTCGTCTACGAGCAGTACTTC. Amino acids: CASSECWTGVVYEQYF. This chain joins TRBV25-1 and TRBJ2-7; 9 bases are a match to TRBD1. The CDR3 runs 16 residues. Trimming cost V 1 base and J 3 bases; bases outside gene matches: 7. CDR1 is MGHDK and CDR2 is SYGVNS in the germline V gene.

This clonotype was counted many times. This chain joins TRBV6-2 or TRBV6-3 and TRBJ2-3; D unclear. The V gene lost 4 bases and the J gene lost 2 bases, with 10 bases spanning the gap. Germline CDR1 and CDR2: MNHEY and SVGEGT. The CDR3 is 14 amino acids. CDR3 nucleotides: TGTGCCAGCAGTTGGTTAGCCTACACAGATACGCAGTATTTT. Translating gives CASSWLAYTDTQYF.

This clonotype has more than one count but fewer than ten. A single base separates this from a much larger clone, so it may be a read error. The chain uses TRBV4-1 and TRBJ2-3, with 14 bases fitting TRBD2. The CDR3 sequence is 18 residues long. Germline loops: CDR1 MGHRA, CDR2 YSYEKL. CDR3 protein: CASGQTPGLAGAEDTQYF. The CDR3 nucleotides are TGCGCCAGCGGCCAAACCCCGGGACTAGCGGGAGCGGAGGATACGCAGTATTTT.

By share, this clonotype counts as medium-sized. The chain couples TRBV7-9 to TRBJ1-1, with a tentative D call TRBD1 (5 bases). V lost 4 bases, J lost 5 bases, and 11 bases lay in between. Germline CDR1 and CDR2: SEHNR and FQNEAQ (reference sequence). CDR3 length equals 13 residues. CDR3 sequence reads: CASSSGLQTEAFF. CDR3 nucleotides: TGTGCCAGCAGCTCGGGACTTCAGACTGAAGCTTTCTTT.

This clonotype was found many times. The J gene is TRBJ2-3, the V gene TRBV28; tentative D call: TRBD1 (6 bases). Germline V gene sequence: CDR1 MDHEN, CDR2 SYDVKM. The CDR3 is made up of 16 amino acids. The germline V and J ends were trimmed by 10 bases and 4 bases, with 24 bases remaining between them. This CDR3 reads CATSPQGPLMADTQYF. CDR3 coding DNA: TGTGCCACCTCCCCACAGGGCCCATTGATGGCAGATACGCAGTATTTT.